At least ten counts were recorded for the clone carrying this TCR beta chain. Documented time point: newly diagnosed GD, antithyroid drugs for less than 3 months. The TCR library was made from RNA extracted from PBMCs. By American Thyroid Association guidelines, Graves' disease was diagnosed in the cohort. CDR3 size: 14 residues. Germline trimming cut 5 bases from V and 7 bases from J; bases unmatched to any gene: 5. The germline CDR1 and CDR2 sequences are LNHDA and SQIVND (reference sequence). The data were taken from a study of regulatory T cells in long-lasting Graves disease. The TCR beta library used iRepertoire HTBI primers with Arm-PCR amplification of CDR3. MiXCR, applied by TCRdb to the multiplex PCR reads, yields one record per CDR3 protein. The sample has around 450,000 distinct CDR3 sequences; about 15% are singletons. The sample was also reused in another study, on T cells in Graves' hyperthyroidism and ophthalmopathy.

The sample was peripheral blood mononuclear cells (PBMCs), taken at new diagnosis, from a patient treated with antithyroid drugs. J is TRBJ1-6 and V is TRBV19; the match to TRBD1 covers 7 bases. The TCR comes from a woman in her forties with Graves disease. The CDR3: CASSVQGTNSPLHF. The DNA of the CDR3 is TGTGCCAGTAGTGTACAGGGGACCAATTCACCCCTCCACTTT.